The rows below give T cell receptor beta chains drawn from one sample of a study of T cell responses to AZD1222 COVID-19 vaccine. TCRdb's table, derived via immunoSEQ multiplex PCR, lists solely in-frame clones and lacks some. The data hold nearly 95,000 clones, with about 90% observed a single time. Sequenced material: peripheral blood, taken on day 0 of AZD1222 vaccination. These receptors originate from an adult in good health. The CDR3 runs from the conserved cysteine through the conserved F or W. The D gene is left open where the match is weak. Where a row states a size, it is once, few, many or the class of an expanded clone; other rows omit it.

V: TRBV19; D: -; size: -; J: TRBJ2-3; CDR3: CASKRQITSTDTQYF; DNA: TGTGCCAGTAAAAGACAGATTACTAGCACAGATACGCAGTATTTT
V: TRBV24-1; D: TRBD1; size: -; J: TRBJ1-5; CDR3: CATSDSGTAPNQPQHF; DNA: TGTGCCACCAGTGATTCTGGGACAGCACCGAATCAGCCCCAGCATTTT
V: TRBV3-1/TRBV3-2; D: -; size: -; J: TRBJ2-5; CDR3: CASSRARPQETQYF; DNA: TGTGCCAGCAGCCGGGCCCGGCCCCAAGAGACCCAGTACTTC
V: TRBV9; D: -; size: -; J: TRBJ2-2; CDR3: CASSVEGGLNTGELFF; DNA: TGTGCCAGCAGCGTAGAGGGGGGTTTAAACACCGGGGAGCTGTTTTTT
V: TRBV2; D: -; size: -; J: TRBJ1-1; CDR3: CASSEVPRSAFF; DNA: TGTGCCAGCAGTGAGGTCCCACGGTCGGCTTTCTTT
V: TRBV23-1; D: -; size: -; J: TRBJ1-1; CDR3: CASSQSVQGEKNTEAFF; DNA: TGCGCCAGCAGTCAATCTGTGCAGGGAGAAAAGAACACTGAAGCTTTCTTT
V: TRBV18; D: -; size: -; J: TRBJ1-3; CDR3: CASSPQTTRHGYSGNTIYF; DNA: TGTGCCAGCTCACCCCAAACCACCCGGCACGGTTACTCTGGAAACACCATATATTTT
V: TRBV2; D: TRBD1; size: -; J: TRBJ2-3; CDR3: CASSVQGVTDTQYF; DNA: TGTGCCAGCAGTGTCCAGGGGGTGACAGATACGCAGTATTTT
V: TRBV7-9; D: -; size: once; J: TRBJ2-7; CDR3: CASSPPGISYEQYF; DNA: TGTGCCAGCAGCCCACCGGGGATTTCCTACGAGCAGTACTTC
V: TRBV7-2; D: -; size: -; J: TRBJ1-5; CDR3: CASSLEHQPQHF; DNA: TGTGCCAGCAGCTTAGAGCATCAGCCCCAGCATTTT
V: TRBV11-2; D: -; size: -; J: TRBJ1-4; CDR3: CASSPGPSGTNEKLFF; DNA: TGTGCCAGCAGCCCCGGACCATCTGGAACTAATGAAAAACTGTTTTTT
V: TRBV19; D: -; size: -; J: TRBJ2-7; CDR3: CASSISGTPTYEQYF; DNA: TGTGCCAGTAGTATATCCGGGACTCCCACCTACGAGCAGTACTTC
V: TRBV5-1; D: -; size: -; J: TRBJ2-4; CDR3: CASSLTLAGTKNIQYF; DNA: TGCGCCAGCAGCTTGACCCTCGCCGGGACCAAAAACATTCAGTACTTC
V: TRBV11-2; D: -; size: -; J: TRBJ1-1; CDR3: CASSFPFSGLDSEAFF; DNA: TGTGCCAGCAGCTTCCCCTTTTCAGGGTTGGATTCTGAAGCTTTCTTT
V: TRBV2; D: -; size: once; J: TRBJ2-3; CDR3: CASSGKDQSKDTQYF; DNA: TGTGCCAGCAGTGGGAAGGACCAATCCAAGGATACGCAGTATTTT
V: TRBV27; D: -; size: -; J: TRBJ1-1; CDR3: CASSLFRNTEAFF; DNA: TGTGCCAGCAGTTTGTTTAGGAACACTGAAGCTTTCTTT
V: TRBV19; D: -; size: -; J: TRBJ2-7; CDR3: CASKEGDRRYF; DNA: TGTGCCAGTAAAGAGGGGGATAGACGGTACTTC
V: TRBV4-3; D: -; size: -; J: TRBJ1-2; CDR3: CASSQDWLQNYGYTF; DNA: TGCGCCAGCAGCCAAGACTGGCTGCAGAACTATGGCTACACCTTC
V: TRBV3-1/TRBV3-2; D: -; size: once; J: TRBJ1-1; CDR3: CASSQPAKEGEAFF; DNA: TGTGCCAGCAGCCAACCGGCCAAGGAGGGTGAAGCTTTCTTT
V: TRBV18; D: -; size: -; J: TRBJ1-3; CDR3: CASSPTGANSGNTIYF; DNA: TGTGCCAGCTCACCAACGGGCGCAAACTCTGGAAACACCATATATTTT
V: TRBV2; D: -; size: -; J: TRBJ1-2; CDR3: CASAPQGRGYTF; DNA: TGTGCCAGCGCCCCCCAGGGCCGTGGCTACACCTTC